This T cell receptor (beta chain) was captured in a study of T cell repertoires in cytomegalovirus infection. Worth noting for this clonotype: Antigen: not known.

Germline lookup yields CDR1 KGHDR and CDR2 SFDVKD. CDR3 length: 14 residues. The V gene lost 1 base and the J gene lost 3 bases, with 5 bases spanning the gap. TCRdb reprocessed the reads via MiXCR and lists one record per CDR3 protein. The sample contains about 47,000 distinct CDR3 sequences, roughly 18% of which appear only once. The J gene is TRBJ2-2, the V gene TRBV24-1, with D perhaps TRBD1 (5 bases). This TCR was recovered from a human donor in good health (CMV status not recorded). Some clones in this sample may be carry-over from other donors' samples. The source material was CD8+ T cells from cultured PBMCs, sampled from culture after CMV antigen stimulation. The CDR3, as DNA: TGTGCCACCAGTGATTTCAGGGACACCGGGGAGCTGTTTTTT. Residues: CATSDFRDTGELFF.